The T cell receptor (beta chain) under discussion was sequenced for a study of T cell responses to AZD1222 COVID-19 vaccine. Data came from immunoSEQ multiplex PCR; TCRdb stores just in-frame clones and leaves some out. The sample has some 180,000 clones, about nine tenths seen once. The CDR3 is made up of 12 amino acids. Germline values: CDR1 GTSNPN, CDR2 SVGIG (reference sequence). V lost 2 bases, J lost 6 bases, and 10 bases lay in between. This sequence originates from an adult who received the AZD1222 COVID-19 vaccine. V is TRBV30 and J is TRBJ1-1; perhaps TRBD1 as D (5 bases). This specimen was peripheral blood, taken 28 days after the second AZD1222 dose. The CDR3 nucleotides are TGTGCCTGGAGTCGGGGGGTGGCTGAAGCTTTCTTT. Amino acids: CAWSRGVAEAFF.